The clone carrying this T cell receptor (beta chain) occurred a few times. Germline CDR1 and CDR2: MRHNA and SNTAGT. Trimming stripped 6 bases from V and 6 bases from J, with 15 bases between. The CDR3 length is 14 residues. MiXCR, applied by TCRdb to the reads, yields one record per CDR3 protein. This sample has about 600,000 distinct CDR3 sequences; approximately 25% occur once, and the top ten carry 6.5% to 10%. The data originate from a study of T cell repertoires in cytomegalovirus infection. Study information: CMV infection and matching HLA type were both indicated by public TCR beta signatures.

The V and J genes are TRBV6-4 and TRBJ2-1, with D uncertain. Sequencing used CD8+ T cells from PBMCs. The clonotype originates from a human donor in good health (CMV status not recorded). Some clones in this sample may be carry-over from other donors' samples. CDR3 in DNA: TGTGCCAGCAGAGAAGAGCCCATCCTCAATGAGCAGTTCTTC. This translates into CASREEPILNEQFF.